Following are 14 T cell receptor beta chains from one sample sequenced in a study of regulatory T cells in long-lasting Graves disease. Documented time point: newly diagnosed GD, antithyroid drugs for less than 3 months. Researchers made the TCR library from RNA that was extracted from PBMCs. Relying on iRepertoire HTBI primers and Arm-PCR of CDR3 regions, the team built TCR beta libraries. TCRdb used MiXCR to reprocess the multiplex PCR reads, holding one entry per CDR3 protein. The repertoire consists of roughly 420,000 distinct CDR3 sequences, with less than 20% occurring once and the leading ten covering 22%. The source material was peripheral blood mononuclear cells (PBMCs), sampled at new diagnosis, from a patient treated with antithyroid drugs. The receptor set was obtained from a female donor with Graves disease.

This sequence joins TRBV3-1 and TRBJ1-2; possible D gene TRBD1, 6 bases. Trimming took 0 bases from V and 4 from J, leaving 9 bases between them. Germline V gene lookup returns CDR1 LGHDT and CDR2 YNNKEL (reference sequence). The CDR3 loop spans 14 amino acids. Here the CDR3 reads CASSQEYRAYGYTF. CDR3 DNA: TGTGCCAGCAGCCAAGAGTACAGGGCCTATGGCTACACCTTC.

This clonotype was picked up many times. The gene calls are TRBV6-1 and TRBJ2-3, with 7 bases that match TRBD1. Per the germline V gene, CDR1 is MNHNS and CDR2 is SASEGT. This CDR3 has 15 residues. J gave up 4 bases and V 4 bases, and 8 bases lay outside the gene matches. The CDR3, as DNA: TGTGCCAGCAGTGTAGACAGGGTCCAGCCAGATACGCAGTATTTT. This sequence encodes CASSVDRVQPDTQYF.

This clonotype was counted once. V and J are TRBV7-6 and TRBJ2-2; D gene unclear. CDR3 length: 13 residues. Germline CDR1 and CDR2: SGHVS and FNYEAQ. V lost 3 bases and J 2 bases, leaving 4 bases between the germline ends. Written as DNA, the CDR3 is TGTGCCAGCAGCTTGATCAACACCGGGGAGCTGTTTTTT. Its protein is CASSLINTGELFF.

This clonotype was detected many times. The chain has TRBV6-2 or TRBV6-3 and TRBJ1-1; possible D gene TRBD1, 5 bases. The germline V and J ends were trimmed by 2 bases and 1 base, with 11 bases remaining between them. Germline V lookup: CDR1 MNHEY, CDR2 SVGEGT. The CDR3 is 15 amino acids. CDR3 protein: CASSYGGGKNTEAFF. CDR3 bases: TGTGCCAGCAGTTACGGGGGTGGGAAGAACACTGAAGCTTTCTTT.

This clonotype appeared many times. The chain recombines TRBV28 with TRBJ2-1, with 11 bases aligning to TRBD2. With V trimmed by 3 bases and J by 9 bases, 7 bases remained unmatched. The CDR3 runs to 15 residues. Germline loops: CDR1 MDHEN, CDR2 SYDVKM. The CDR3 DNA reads TGTGCCAGCAGTTTGACTAGCGGGAAAGGCGGTGAGCAGTTCTTC. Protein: CASSLTSGKGGEQFF.

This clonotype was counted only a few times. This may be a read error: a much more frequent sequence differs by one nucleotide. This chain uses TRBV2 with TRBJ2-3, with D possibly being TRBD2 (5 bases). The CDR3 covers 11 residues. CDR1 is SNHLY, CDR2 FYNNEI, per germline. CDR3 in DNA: TGTGCCAGCAGTATGGAGGATACGCGGTATTTT. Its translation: CASSMEDTRYF.

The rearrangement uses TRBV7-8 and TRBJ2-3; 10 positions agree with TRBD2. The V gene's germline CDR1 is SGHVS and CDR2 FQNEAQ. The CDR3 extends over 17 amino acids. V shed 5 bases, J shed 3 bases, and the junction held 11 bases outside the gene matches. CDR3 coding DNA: TGTGCCAGCAGCCGAGGACTAGCGGAAAAGGGGACAGATACGCAGTATTTT. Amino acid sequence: CASSRGLAEKGTDTQYF.

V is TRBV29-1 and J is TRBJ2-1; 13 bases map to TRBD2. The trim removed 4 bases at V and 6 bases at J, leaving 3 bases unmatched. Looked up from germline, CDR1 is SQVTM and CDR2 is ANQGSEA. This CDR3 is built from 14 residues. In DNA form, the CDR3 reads TGCAGCGTTGGTGGACTAGCGGGAGCCAATGAGCAGTTCTTC. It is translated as CSVGGLAGANEQFF.

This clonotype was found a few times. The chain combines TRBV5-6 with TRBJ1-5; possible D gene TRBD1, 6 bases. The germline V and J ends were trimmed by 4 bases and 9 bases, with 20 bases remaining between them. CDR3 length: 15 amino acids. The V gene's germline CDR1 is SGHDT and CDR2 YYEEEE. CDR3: CASSRKGGLDRPQHF. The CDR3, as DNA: TGTGCCAGCAGCCGCAAGGGGGGGCTTGATCGGCCCCAGCATTTT. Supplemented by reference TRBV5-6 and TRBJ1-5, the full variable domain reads DAGVTQSPTHLIKTRGQQVTLRCSPKSGHDTVSWYQQALGQGPQFIFQYYEEEERQRGNFPDRFSGHQFPNYSSELNVNALLLGDSALYLCASSRKGGLDRPQHFGDGTRLSIL.

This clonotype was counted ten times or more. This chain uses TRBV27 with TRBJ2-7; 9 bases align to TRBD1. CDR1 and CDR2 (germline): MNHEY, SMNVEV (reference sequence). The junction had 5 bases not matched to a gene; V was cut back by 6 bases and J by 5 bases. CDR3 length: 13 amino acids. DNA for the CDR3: TGTGCCAGCAGCCCCGGACAGGGGAACGAGCAGTACTTC. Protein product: CASSPGQGNEQYF.

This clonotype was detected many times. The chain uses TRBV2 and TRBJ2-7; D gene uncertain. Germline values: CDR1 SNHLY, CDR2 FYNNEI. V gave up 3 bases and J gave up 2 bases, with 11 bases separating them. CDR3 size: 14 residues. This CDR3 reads CASSDLPGAYEQYF. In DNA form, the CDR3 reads TGTGCCAGCAGTGATCTGCCCGGAGCCTACGAGCAGTACTTC. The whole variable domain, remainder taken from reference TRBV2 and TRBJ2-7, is EPEVTQTPSHQVTQMGQEVILRCVPISNHLYFYWYRQILGQKVEFLVSFYNNEISEKSEIFDDQFSVERPDGSNFTLKIRSTKLEDSAMYFCASSDLPGAYEQYFGPGTRLTVT.

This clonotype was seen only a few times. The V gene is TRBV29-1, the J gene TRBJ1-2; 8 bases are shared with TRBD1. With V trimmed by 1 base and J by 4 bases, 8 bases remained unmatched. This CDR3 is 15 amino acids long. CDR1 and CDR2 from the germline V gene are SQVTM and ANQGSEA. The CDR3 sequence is CSVEGQGAVLYGYTF. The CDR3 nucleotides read TGCAGCGTTGAAGGGCAGGGGGCCGTACTCTATGGCTACACCTTC. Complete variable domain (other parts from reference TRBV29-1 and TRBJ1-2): SAVISQKPSRDICQRGTSLTIQCQVDSQVTMMFWYRQQPGQSLTLIATANQGSEATYESGFVIDKFPISRPNLTFSTLTVSNMSPEDSSIYLCSVEGQGAVLYGYTFGSGTRLTVV.

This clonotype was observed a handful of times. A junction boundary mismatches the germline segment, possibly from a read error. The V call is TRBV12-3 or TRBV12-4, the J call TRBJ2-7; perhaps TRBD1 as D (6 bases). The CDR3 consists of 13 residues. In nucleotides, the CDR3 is TGTGCCAGCAGTTTACAACAGGGCTACGGGCAGTACTTC. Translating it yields CASSLQQGYGQYF.

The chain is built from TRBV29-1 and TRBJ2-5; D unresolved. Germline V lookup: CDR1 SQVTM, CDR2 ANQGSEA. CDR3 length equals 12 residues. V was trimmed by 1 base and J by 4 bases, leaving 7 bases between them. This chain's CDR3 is CSVEVQAETQYF. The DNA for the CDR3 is TGCAGCGTTGAAGTCCAGGCAGAGACCCAGTACTTC.